A selection of T cell receptor beta chains follows, all from one sample in a study of blood T cell repertoires in COVID-19. Repertoires were generated with immunoSEQ multiplex PCR, while TCRdb's copy carries only in-frame clones and drops some. The sample contains 300,000 to 450,000 clones, more than 70% of which appear only once. The sample comprised PBMCs or T cells enriched from blood (not recorded which). The source is a woman aged 18 to 35 who had recovered from COVID-19. Both conserved end residues are part of each CDR3. Each record gives: V gene, D gene, J gene, clone size, CDR3 protein, CDR3 DNA. The D gene is left open where the match is weak. Only part of the rows carry a size: once, few, many, or a class if the clone is expanded.

V: TRBV9
D: TRBD2
J: TRBJ2-5
size: .
CDR3: CASSVGGGAMKTQYF
DNA: TGTGCCAGCAGCGTAGGCGGGGGGGCCATGAAGACCCAGTACTTC

V: TRBV4-3
D: .
J: TRBJ1-5
size: .
CDR3: CASSQDQANQPQHF
DNA: TGCGCCAGCAGCCAAGACCAGGCGAATCAGCCCCAGCATTTT

V: TRBV30
D: TRBD1
J: TRBJ2-7
size: .
CDR3: CAWSLGQVDEQYF
DNA: TGTGCCTGGAGTTTGGGACAGGTGGACGAGCAGTACTTC

V: TRBV19
D: .
J: TRBJ2-7
size: .
CDR3: CASSRRTDSYEQYF
DNA: TGTGCCAGTAGTAGAAGGACTGATTCCTACGAGCAGTACTTC

V: TRBV7-9
D: .
J: TRBJ2-6
size: .
CDR3: CASSHSSGANVLTF
DNA: TGTGCCAGCAGCCACAGCTCTGGGGCCAACGTCCTGACTTTC

V: TRBV7-9
D: TRBD2
J: TRBJ2-5
size: .
CDR3: CASSFAGTSPKETQYF
DNA: TGTGCCAGCAGCTTTGCCGGGACTAGCCCGAAAGAGACCCAGTACTTC

V: TRBV9
D: TRBD2
J: TRBJ2-2
size: .
CDR3: CASSVGGSGELFF
DNA: TGTGCCAGCAGCGTGGGGGGGTCCGGGGAGCTGTTTTTT

V: TRBV9
D: TRBD1
J: TRBJ1-1
size: .
CDR3: CASSAKTGTNWAVFF
DNA: TGTGCCAGCAGCGCAAAGACAGGGACAAATTGGGCGGTCTTCTTT

V: TRBV7-8
D: .
J: TRBJ1-6
size: .
CDR3: CASSLVTAIGSYNSPLHF
DNA: TGTGCCAGCAGCTTAGTGACAGCCATTGGCTCCTATAATTCACCCCTCCACTTT

V: TRBV29-1
D: .
J: TRBJ2-3
size: .
CDR3: CSVEDSGSDTQYF
DNA: TGCAGCGTTGAAGATTCGGGGTCAGATACGCAGTATTTT

V: TRBV7-2
D: TRBD2
J: TRBJ2-5
size: once
CDR3: CASSFQAGVVETQYF
DNA: TGTGCCAGCAGCTTCCAGGCGGGGGTGGTAGAGACCCAGTACTTC

V: TRBV5-5
D: .
J: TRBJ1-1
size: .
CDR3: CASSLHETNTEAFF
DNA: TGTGCCAGCAGCTTGCACGAGACAAACACTGAAGCTTTCTTT

V: TRBV9
D: TRBD2
J: TRBJ2-3
size: .
CDR3: CASSVEGGGRTDTQYF
DNA: TGTGCCAGCAGCGTAGAGGGCGGGGGGCGCACAGATACGCAGTATTTT

V: TRBV23-1
D: .
J: TRBJ2-7
size: .
CDR3: CASSLPCRPGCPYEQYF
DNA: TGCGCCAGCAGTCTCCCCTGCCGACCAGGGTGTCCCTACGAGCAGTACTTC

V: TRBV11-2
D: TRBD1
J: TRBJ1-4
size: .
CDR3: CASSLGGTGGGNEKLFF
DNA: TGTGCCAGCAGCTTAGGCGGCACCGGAGGGGGCAATGAAAAACTGTTTTTT

V: TRBV7-2
D: TRBD1
J: TRBJ2-5
size: few
CDR3: CASSSQTGSETQYF
DNA: TGTGCCAGCAGCAGCCAGACAGGGTCGGAGACCCAGTACTTC

V: TRBV4-2
D: TRBD1
J: TRBJ2-1
size: .
CDR3: CASSQDDRAANEQFF
DNA: TGTGCCAGCAGCCAAGATGACAGGGCCGCGAATGAGCAGTTCTTC

V: TRBV4-1
D: TRBD2
J: TRBJ2-5
size: .
CDR3: CASSQEGRGGVETQYF
DNA: TGCGCCAGCAGCCAAGAAGGGCGGGGGGGCGTGGAGACCCAGTACTTC

V: TRBV19
D: .
J: TRBJ2-6
size: .
CDR3: CASSTQTAVISGANVLTF
DNA: TGTGCCAGTAGTACCCAGACAGCCGTTATCTCTGGGGCCAACGTCCTGACTTTC

V: TRBV7-2
D: TRBD2
J: TRBJ2-1
size: .
CDR3: CASSRTSGGRNEQFF
DNA: TGTGCCAGCAGCAGGACTAGCGGGGGGCGCAATGAGCAGTTCTTC

V: TRBV30
D: .
J: TRBJ1-1
size: once
CDR3: CAWGPLQVNTEAFF
DNA: TGTGCCTGGGGTCCCTTACAGGTGAACACTGAAGCTTTCTTT

V: TRBV29-1
D: .
J: TRBJ2-6
size: few
CDR3: CSARGSGANVLTF
DNA: TGCAGCGCCAGAGGCTCTGGGGCCAACGTCCTGACTTTC

V: TRBV6-5
D: TRBD2
J: TRBJ2-1
size: .
CDR3: CASSTGLAGYNEQFF
DNA: TGTGCCAGCAGTACGGGACTAGCGGGATACAATGAGCAGTTCTTC

V: TRBV2
D: .
J: TRBJ1-5
size: .
CDR3: CASSEEGVSQPQHF
DNA: TGTGCCAGCAGTGAAGAAGGGGTAAGTCAGCCCCAGCATTTT

V: TRBV5-5
D: .
J: TRBJ1-1
size: .
CDR3: CASSWGLPEAFF
DNA: TGTGCCAGCAGCTGGGGGCTCCCTGAAGCTTTCTTT

V: TRBV19
D: .
J: TRBJ2-1
size: .
CDR3: CASSDETENRVIYNEQFF
DNA: TGTGCCAGTAGTGACGAGACCGAAAACAGGGTAATCTACAATGAGCAGTTCTTC